What follows are 28 T cell receptor beta chains derived from one specimen sequenced in a study of blood T cell repertoires in COVID-19. Assay used: immunoSEQ multiplex PCR; TCRdb lists only in-frame clones, some missing. The profile shows 150,000 to 200,000 clones, 65% to 90% of them singletons. Sequencing used peripheral blood. These receptors all come from a man between 60 and 70 years old with acute or convalescent COVID-19.

This CDR3 reads CAWSVGGGQDEQYF. The CDR3 DNA sequence: TGTGCCTGGAGTGTCGGGGGAGGGCAGGACGAGCAGTACTTC. This sequence joins TRBV30 and TRBJ2-7; 7 nucleotides line up with TRBD2. The trim removed 0 bases at V and 5 bases at J, leaving 7 bases unmatched. This CDR3 comprises 14 residues. CDR1 is GTSNPN, CDR2 SVGIG, per germline (reference sequence). Full variable domain (missing parts from reference TRBV30 and TRBJ2-7): SQTIHQWPATLVQPVGSPLSLECTVEGTSNPNLYWYRQAAGRGLQLLFYSVGIGQISSEVPQNLSASRPQDRQFILSSKKLLLSDSGFYLCAWSVGGGQDEQYFGPGTRLTVT.

V gene TRBV18 combines with J gene TRBJ1-2; 8 positions agree with TRBD1. CDR1 is KGHSH, CDR2 LQKENI, per germline. Germline trimming cut 1 base from V and 6 bases from J; bases unmatched to any gene: 4. The CDR3 spans 14 residues. In DNA, the CDR3 is TGTGCCAGCTCACCACTGGGACAGGAGAATGGCTACACCTTC. Amino acids: CASSPLGQENGYTF.

The chain employs TRBV2 and TRBJ1-1; no definite D call. The ends were cut back, 4 bases at V and 2 bases at J, with 11 bases in the middle. This CDR3 is 14 amino acids long. Germline-derived CDR1 and CDR2 are SNHLY and FYNNEI. CDR3 coding DNA: TGTGCCAGCAGTGGAGTGGCGGAAAACACTGAAGCTTTCTTT. This sequence encodes CASSGVAENTEAFF.

The chain uses TRBV30 and TRBJ2-1; possibly TRBD1 for D (5 bases). Trimming shortened V by 5 bases and J by 10 bases, and 9 bases separated the two germline ends. The CDR3 sequence is 10 residues long. Germline values: CDR1 GTSNPN, CDR2 SVGIG (reference sequence). Written as DNA, the CDR3 is TGTGCCTGGGCTGACAGAGAGCAGTTCTTC. Translated, it gives CAWADREQFF.

The chain combines TRBV28 with TRBJ1-2; D possibly corresponds to TRBD1 (6 bases). Trimming pared 3 bases from V and 6 bases from J, leaving 11 bases between. The CDR3 extends over 13 amino acids. Germline values: CDR1 MDHEN, CDR2 SYDVKM. CDR3 in amino acids: CASSLQQGNGYTF. CDR3 sequence (DNA): TGTGCCAGCAGTTTGCAACAGGGAAATGGCTACACCTTC.

CDR3 loop: CASRPGGMLNEKLFF. The CDR3 bases are TGCGCCAGCCGCCCGGGAGGGATGCTTAATGAAAAACTGTTTTTT. This chain joins TRBV5-1 and TRBJ1-4; D call uncertain. Trimming cost V 7 bases and J 4 bases, with 17 bases left between them. The CDR3 has 15 residues. Germline lookup yields CDR1 SGHRS and CDR2 YFSETQ.

This clone was seen a single time. The V and J genes are TRBV3-1 (or the pseudogene TRBV3-2) and TRBJ1-3; 9 positions match TRBD1. The CDR3 sequence is 20 residues long. The germline gives CDR1 LGHDT, CDR2 YNNKEL (reference sequence). Losses at the gene ends were 3 bases for V and 0 bases for J; bases not matched to a gene: 15. The CDR3: CASSHPFRTGEIFSGNTIYF. The CDR3 coding sequence is TGTGCCAGCAGCCACCCCTTCAGGACAGGGGAAATATTCTCTGGAAACACCATATATTTT.

The chain recombines TRBV19 with TRBJ1-1, with D tentatively TRBD1 (5 bases). Germline CDR1 and CDR2: LNHDA and SQIVND (reference sequence). V lost 7 bases to trimming and J lost 1 base, with 16 bases between them. This CDR3 comprises 15 residues. In DNA, the CDR3 is TGTGCCAGTACGTGGCAGGGAGGTGCGAACACTGAAGCTTTCTTT. This codes for CASTWQGGANTEAFF. The full variable domain, rest sourced from reference TRBV19 and TRBJ1-1, is DGGITQSPKYLFRKEGQNVTLSCEQNLNHDAMYWYRQDPGQGLRLIYYSQIVNDFQKGDIAEGYSVSREKKESFPLTVTSAQKNPTAFYLCASTWQGGANTEAFFGQGTRLTVV.

V gene TRBV9 combines with J gene TRBJ1-4, with D possibly matching TRBD1 (6 bases). The CDR3 extends over 16 amino acids. Germline assignment: CDR1 SGDLS and CDR2 YYNGEE. V dropped 0 bases and J dropped 6 bases, with 15 bases sitting between them. This CDR3 is CASSVDQGQGYEKLFF. CDR3 DNA sequence: TGTGCCAGCAGCGTAGATCAGGGGCAGGGGTATGAAAAACTGTTTTTT.

This chain links TRBV18 with TRBJ1-4; D not resolved. CDR3 size: 14 residues. Germline CDR1 reads KGHSH; CDR2 reads LQKENI. The V and J ends lost 5 bases and 4 bases respectively, with 11 bases between them. CDR3 sequence: CASSLVQINEKLFF. CDR3 bases: TGTGCCAGCTCATTGGTACAGATTAATGAAAAACTGTTTTTT.

The chain is built from TRBV14 and TRBJ2-3, with D perhaps matching TRBD1 (5 bases). The CDR3 sequence is 15 residues long. Deletions cut 3 bases from V and 0 bases from J, with 10 bases between. In germline, CDR1 is SGHDN, CDR2 FVKESK. The CDR3 DNA follows: TGTGCCAGCAGCCAGTCGACAGCTAGCACAGATACGCAGTATTTT. As protein: CASSQSTASTDTQYF.

This chain connects TRBV3-1 (or the pseudogene TRBV3-2) to TRBJ2-6; 13 bases align to TRBD2. CDR1 LGHDT and CDR2 YNNKEL come from the germline V gene (reference sequence). This CDR3 is built from 16 residues. J lost 2 bases, V lost 8 bases, and 3 bases had no gene match. The chain's CDR3 is CASGGLAGTGANVLTF. The CDR3 DNA reads TGTGCCAGCGGGGGACTAGCGGGAACTGGGGCCAACGTCCTGACTTTC.

The chain is built from TRBV12-3 or TRBV12-4 and TRBJ2-7; D not certain. The CDR3 is 13 residues long. V was clipped by 6 bases and J by 3 bases, with 12 bases between them. This CDR3 reads CASSFGLNYEQYF. CDR3 coding DNA: TGTGCCAGCAGCTTTGGCCTCAACTACGAGCAGTACTTC.

The CDR3 is CASSLAGGSTDTQYF. In DNA form, the CDR3 reads TGCGCCAGCAGCCTAGCGGGAGGGAGCACAGATACGCAGTATTTT. The chain couples TRBV5-1 to TRBJ2-3, with 12 bases identical to TRBD2. The CDR3 contains 15 residues. The V segment lost 4 bases and the J segment 0 bases; nucleotides outside the gene matches: 0. Looked up from germline, CDR1 is SGHRS and CDR2 is YFSETQ.

The rearrangement uses TRBV2 and TRBJ2-3; 7 nucleotides match TRBD1. This CDR3 is 16 amino acids long. From germline, CDR1 is SNHLY and CDR2 FYNNEI. Germline trimming cut 2 bases from V and 4 bases from J; bases unmatched to any gene: 9. The CDR3 region has the DNA TGTGCCAGCAGTGAAACCCCCCCAGGGGGATCAGATACGCAGTATTTT. Translated, it gives CASSETPPGGSDTQYF. The variable domain in full, with the rest retrieved from reference TRBV2 and TRBJ2-3, is EPEVTQTPSHQVTQMGQEVILRCVPISNHLYFYWYRQILGQKVEFLVSFYNNEISEKSEIFDDQFSVERPDGSNFTLKIRSTKLEDSAMYFCASSETPPGGSDTQYFGPGTRLTVL.

Only one count was recorded for this clone. V usage is TRBV7-6 and J usage is TRBJ2-3, with TRBD2 matching over 10 bases. Germline-derived CDR1 and CDR2 are SGHVS and FNYEAQ. V shed 3 bases, J shed 4 bases, and the junction held 10 bases outside the gene matches. CDR3 size: 17 residues. The CDR3 bases are TGTGCCAGCAGCTTGGGGCTAGCGGGAGAATGGGCAGATACGCAGTATTTT. Amino acid sequence: CASSLGLAGEWADTQYF.

The V and J genes are TRBV24-1 and TRBJ2-2, with 12 positions matching TRBD2. Trimming took 4 bases from V and 6 from J; bases not matched to a gene: 8. This CDR3 spans 17 amino acids. Germline V gives CDR1 KGHDR, CDR2 SFDVKD. The CDR3 sequence: CATSDPLTSGGSGELFF. The CDR3 DNA reads TGTGCCACCAGTGACCCACTGACTAGCGGGGGATCCGGGGAGCTGTTTTTT.

This chain joins TRBV28 and TRBJ1-1; maybe TRBD1 (5 bases). Germline values: CDR1 MDHEN, CDR2 SYDVKM. The length of the CDR3 is 15 residues. Between the trimmed V and J ends, which lost 6 bases and 5 bases, there was a span of 19 bases. In DNA form, the CDR3 reads TGTGCCAGCAGATCCCCGGGGGGGGTAATGACTGAAGCTTTCTTT. This codes for CASRSPGGVMTEAFF. The full variable domain, completed using reference TRBV28 and TRBJ1-1, is DVKVTQSSRYLVKRTGEKVFLECVQDMDHENMFWYRQDPGLGLRLIYFSYDVKMKEKGDIPEGYSVSREKKERFSLILESASTNQTSMYLCASRSPGGVMTEAFFGQGTRLTVV.

The genes are TRBV14 and TRBJ2-1; D possibly corresponds to TRBD1 (6 bases). V lost 6 bases to trimming and J lost 7 bases, with 13 bases between them. CDR3 length: 13 residues. Per the germline V gene, CDR1 is SGHDN and CDR2 is FVKESK. CDR3 nucleotide sequence: TGTGCCAGCAGGTTCAGGGGTGGGAATGAGCAGTTCTTC. As protein: CASRFRGGNEQFF. Based on the CDR3 plus reference TRBV14 and TRBJ2-1, the full variable domain is EAGVTQFPSHSVIEKGQTVTLRCDPISGHDNLYWYRRVMGKEIKFLLHFVKESKQDESGMPNNRFLAERTGGTYSTLKVQPAELEDSGVYFCASRFRGGNEQFFGPGTRLTVL.

This chain joins TRBV5-1 and TRBJ2-1, with D unresolved. CDR3 length: 15 amino acids. Trimming took 1 base from V and 0 from J, leaving 8 bases between them. Germline V lookup: CDR1 SGHRS, CDR2 YFSETQ. CDR3 in amino acids: CASSLTPFSYNEQFF. The DNA of the CDR3 is TGCGCCAGCAGCTTGACACCTTTCTCCTACAATGAGCAGTTCTTC. The complete variable domain, with remaining parts taken from reference TRBV5-1 and TRBJ2-1, reads KAGVTQTPRYLIKTRGQQVTLSCSPISGHRSVSWYQQTPGQGLQFLFEYFSETQRNKGNFPGRFSGRQFSNSRSEMNVSTLELGDSALYLCASSLTPFSYNEQFFGPGTRLTVL.

J is TRBJ1-2 and V is TRBV30; 9 bases fit TRBD1. After removal of 3 bases from V and 2 bases from J, the junction contained 7 bases not matched to a gene. The CDR3 is 15 residues long. Germline assignment: CDR1 GTSNPN and CDR2 SVGIG (reference sequence). The CDR3 sequence is CAWSASGTGNYGYTF. CDR3 sequence (DNA): TGTGCCTGGAGCGCCTCCGGGACAGGGAACTATGGCTACACCTTC.

CDR3 in amino acids: CASSRDSPSTNEKLFF. CDR3 nucleotides: TGCGCCAGCAGTCGGGACAGTCCTTCAACTAATGAAAAACTGTTTTTT. The V and J genes are TRBV5-1 and TRBJ1-4, with 7 bases identical to TRBD1. This CDR3 comprises 16 residues. The germline CDR1 and CDR2 sequences are SGHRS and YFSETQ. V was pared by 5 bases and J by 0 bases, with 7 bases of the junction left unmatched.

The chain carries TRBV30 and TRBJ1-5; 7 bases agree with TRBD1. The trim removed 3 bases at V and 7 bases at J, leaving 12 bases unmatched. The CDR3 is made up of 15 amino acids. Germline lookup yields CDR1 GTSNPN and CDR2 SVGIG (reference sequence). CDR3 amino acids: CAWSAHRGGGQPQHF. The CDR3 DNA reads TGTGCCTGGAGCGCCCACAGGGGAGGCGGCCAGCCCCAGCATTTT.

The chain couples TRBV27 to TRBJ1-5; D remains unclear. CDR3 size: 10 residues. Per germline, CDR1 MNHEY and CDR2 SMNVEV (reference sequence). V lost 10 bases and J lost 7, with 8 bases in between. The CDR3 DNA sequence: TGTGCCAACCCGGTCCAGCCCCAGCATTTT. Translation: CANPVQPQHF.

The J gene is TRBJ1-2, the V gene TRBV5-1; 9 bases map to TRBD1. CDR1 and CDR2 (germline): SGHRS, YFSETQ. V was pared by 4 bases and J by 12 bases, with 13 bases of the junction left unmatched. This CDR3 is 14 amino acids long. The CDR3 here is CASSPTLSTGGHTF. In DNA, the CDR3 is TGCGCCAGCAGCCCCACGTTGTCTACAGGGGGCCACACCTTC.

This clone came up once. This rearrangement joins TRBV5-1 to TRBJ1-4; a weak D match, TRBD1 (6 bases). CDR1 SGHRS and CDR2 YFSETQ come from the germline V gene. Trimming took 4 bases from V and 5 from J, leaving 12 bases between them. The CDR3 length is 14 residues. CDR3 in amino acids: CASSPDSINEKLFF. The CDR3 DNA reads as TGCGCCAGCAGCCCGGACAGCATAAATGAAAAACTGTTTTTT.

The V and J genes are TRBV7-2 and TRBJ2-7, with D perhaps TRBD2 (6 bases). The CDR3 covers 13 residues. Germline V gene sequence: CDR1 SGHTA, CDR2 FQGNSA. Trimming removed 2 bases at V and 6 bases at J, with 11 bases between. The CDR3 loop reads CASSLTREREQYF. CDR3 in DNA: TGTGCCAGCAGCTTAACCCGGGAGCGCGAGCAGTACTTC. The full variable domain, completed using reference TRBV7-2 and TRBJ2-7, is GAGVSQSPSNKVTEKGKDVELRCDPISGHTALYWYRQSLGQGLEFLIYFQGNSAPDKSGLPSDRFSAERTGGSVSTLTIQRTQQEDSAVYLCASSLTREREQYFGPGTRLTVT.

V and J are TRBV14 and TRBJ2-6; 7 bases match TRBD1. V lost 1 base, J lost 12 bases, and 3 bases stayed unmatched. Germline CDR1 is SGHDN and CDR2 is FVKESK. CDR3 size: 13 residues. CDR3 residues: CASSQGRQGVLTF. CDR3 coding DNA: TGTGCCAGCAGCCAAGGGAGACAGGGCGTCCTGACTTTC.